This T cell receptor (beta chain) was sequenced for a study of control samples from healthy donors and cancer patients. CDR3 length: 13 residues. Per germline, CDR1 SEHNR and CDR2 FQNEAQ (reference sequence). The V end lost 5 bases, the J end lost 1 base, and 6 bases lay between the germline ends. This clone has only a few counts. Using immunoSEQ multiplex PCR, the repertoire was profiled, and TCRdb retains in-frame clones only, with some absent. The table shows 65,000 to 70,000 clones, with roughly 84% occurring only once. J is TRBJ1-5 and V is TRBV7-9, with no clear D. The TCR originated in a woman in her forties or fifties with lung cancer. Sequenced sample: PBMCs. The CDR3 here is CASSPLSNQPQHF. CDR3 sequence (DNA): TGTGCCAGCAGCCCACTGAGCAATCAGCCCCAGCATTTT. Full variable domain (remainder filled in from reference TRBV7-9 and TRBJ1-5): DTGVSQNPRHKITKRGQNVTFRCDPISEHNRLYWYRQTLGQGPEFLTYFQNEAQLEKSRLLSDRFSAERPKGSFSTLEIQRTEQGDSAMYLCASSPLSNQPQHFGDGTRLSIL.